This TCR beta chain was documented in a study of monozygotic twins with inflammatory bowel disease. Points on this clonotype: Its matching antigen is unknown.

Germline CDR1 and CDR2: SGHRS and YFSETQ. This CDR3 has 13 residues. Study results and caveats: Patients with IBD had less TCRbeta diversity (inverse Simpson) than their healthy co-twins. Comparison of concordant versus discordant twins revealed no difference in repertoire similarity, possibly due to limited power.

Total RNA, at approximately 3,800 ng, went into every TCR library. Added by template switching were UMIs that each held a 6-nucleotide sample barcode. TCRdb reprocessed the 5' RACE reads and reports one entry per CDR3 protein, with no DNA. The repertoire table contains 400,000 to 500,000 distinct CDR3 sequences. The chain employs TRBV5-1 and TRBJ1-5; TCRdb's D call, TRBD1, is unchecked because there is no DNA. The sample comprised blood. This receptor was taken from a human donor with ulcerative colitis or Crohn's disease, or a healthy co-twin of an affected twin (not recorded which). The CDR3 here is CASKDRGVEPQHF. Using reference TRBV5-1 and TRBJ1-5 for the parts outside the CDR3, the full variable domain is KAGVTQTPRYLIKTRGQQVTLSCSPISGHRSVSWYQQTPGQGLQFLFEYFSETQRNKGNFPGRFSGRQFSNSRSEMNVSTLELGDSALYLCASKDRGVEPQHFGDGTRLSIL.